These 21 T cell receptor beta chains were all obtained from the same sample, sequenced in a study of cytomegalovirus exposure and HLA in healthy donors. 13 Jbeta primers and 60 Vbeta primers were used for the PCR. Some clones are missing from TCRdb's copy, which holds only in-frame ones; the method was immunoSEQ multiplex PCR. The sample includes approximately 74,000 clones, 70% to 85% of them seen just once. The specimen was PBMCs. The receptors were sampled from a woman between 40 and 50 years old in good health and CMV-seronegative.

The rearrangement links TRBV15 to TRBJ1-3; maybe TRBD1 (5 bases). The CDR3 contains 15 residues. Germline values: CDR1 LNHNV, CDR2 YYDKDF (reference sequence). The V end was cut by 2 bases, the J end by 7 bases, with 15 bases between. The CDR3: CATSRPGTLGNTIYF. CDR3 coding DNA: TGTGCCACCAGCAGACCAGGGACTCTGGGGAACACCATATATTTT.

This clone turned up a few times. This chain links TRBV5-1 with TRBJ2-1, with TRBD2 identical over 10 bases. The trim removed 2 bases at V and 5 bases at J, leaving 16 bases unmatched. There are 19 residues in the CDR3. In germline, CDR1 is SGHRS, CDR2 YFSETQ. The CDR3 spells CASSLPSGRIGVYDNEQFF. For the CDR3, the DNA is TGCGCCAGCAGCTTACCTAGCGGGAGAATTGGAGTTTATGACAATGAGCAGTTCTTC.

CDR3 residues: CASSSGLAGGREQFF. CDR3 nucleotides: TGTGCCAGCAGCTCAGGACTAGCGGGAGGGCGGGAGCAGTTCTTC. The rearrangement joins TRBV14 to TRBJ2-1; TRBD2 matches 15 bases. The CDR3 runs to 15 residues. V lost 5 bases, J lost 10 bases, and 6 bases stayed unmatched. Per the germline V gene, CDR1 is SGHDN and CDR2 is FVKESK.

The chain carries TRBV12-5 and TRBJ1-1; TRBD1 matches 7 bases. The CDR3 is 13 residues long. The germline V gene has CDR1 LGHNT and CDR2 FRNRAP. The V and J ends lost 1 base and 8 bases, in that order; junction bases with no gene match: 4. CDR3 region: CASGLGRQGEAFF. The CDR3 nucleotides read TGTGCTAGTGGTTTGGGGCGACAGGGCGAAGCTTTCTTT.

The chain recombines TRBV27 with TRBJ2-7; 8 positions match TRBD2. Trimming took 2 bases from V and 2 from J; bases not matched to a gene: 5. This CDR3 contains 15 residues. Per the germline V gene, CDR1 is MNHEY and CDR2 is SMNVEV (reference sequence). CDR3 nucleotides: TGTGCCAGCAGTTTACGTCGGGAGGGAACCTACGAGCAGTACTTC. Translating gives CASSLRREGTYEQYF.

This chain links TRBV27 with TRBJ2-3; D is perhaps TRBD1 (5 bases). The germline CDR1 and CDR2 sequences are MNHEY and SMNVEV (reference sequence). The V and J ends lost 6 bases and 3 bases respectively, with 7 bases between them. The CDR3 is made up of 12 amino acids. This CDR3 reads CASRPGTDTQYF. The DNA of the CDR3 is TGTGCCAGCAGACCAGGGACAGATACGCAGTATTTT.

This clone was seen a handful of times. The chain uses TRBV7-7 and TRBJ2-5; D may be TRBD2 (6 bases). The CDR3 covers 15 residues. Germline V gives CDR1 SSHAT, CDR2 FNYEAQ (reference sequence). The V end was cut by 5 bases, the J end by 4 bases, with 17 bases between. The CDR3 loop is CASSIGRIGRETQYF. CDR3 nucleotides: TGTGCCAGCAGCATAGGGAGGATCGGGAGAGAGACCCAGTACTTC.

The chain couples TRBV30 to TRBJ2-7, with TRBD1 matching over 8 bases. The V segment lost 0 bases and the J segment 3 bases; nucleotides outside the gene matches: 7. The germline gives CDR1 GTSNPN, CDR2 SVGIG (reference sequence). This CDR3 region has 15 residues. The DNA for the CDR3 is TGTGCCTGGAGTGTACCCGGGACAGGCCTCTACGAGCAGTACTTC. Translated, it gives CAWSVPGTGLYEQYF.

The chain carries TRBV2 and TRBJ2-7, with TRBD2 matching 8 bases. From germline, CDR1 is SNHLY and CDR2 FYNNEI. V lost 8 bases and J lost 5; bases outside the gene matches: 11. CDR3 length equals 14 residues. The DNA for the CDR3 is TGTGCCAGCCTTTCTCGGGGGGGCAGGAACGAGCAGTACTTC. As protein: CASLSRGGRNEQYF.

The V call is TRBV12-5, the J call TRBJ2-3; TRBD1 is a possible D gene (6 bases). The ends were cut back, 7 bases at V and 0 bases at J, with 14 bases in the middle. The length of the CDR3 is 15 residues. CDR1 and CDR2 from the germline V gene are LGHNT and FRNRAP. CDR3 amino acids: CASVNRQVSTDTQYF. CDR3 DNA: TGTGCTAGTGTCAATAGACAGGTTAGCACAGATACGCAGTATTTT.

The gene calls are TRBV10-3 and TRBJ2-3, with 12 bases identical to TRBD2. The V gene end was trimmed by 5 bases and the J gene end by 5 bases; junction bases not matched to a gene: 5. Germline values: CDR1 ENHRY, CDR2 SYGVKD. The CDR3 has 15 amino acids. In DNA, the CDR3 is TGTGCCATCAGTCTAGCGGGGGGGCCAAAAGATACGCAGTATTTT. Its translation: CAISLAGGPKDTQYF.

This sequence joins TRBV11-3 and TRBJ1-1; D is undetermined. Trimming removed 2 bases from V and 3 bases from J, with 10 bases in between. The CDR3 covers 14 residues. From germline, CDR1 is SGHNT and CDR2 YENEEA. CDR3 amino acids: CASSLNPEYTEAFF. The CDR3 nucleotides are TGTGCCAGCAGCTTAAATCCGGAGTACACTGAAGCTTTCTTT.

The chain joins TRBV5-6 to TRBJ2-5; D not resolved. The V end was cut by 1 base, the J end by 1 base, with 14 bases between. The germline V gene has CDR1 SGHDT and CDR2 YYEEEE. The CDR3 covers 16 residues. The CDR3 sequence: CASSLSPAEFQETQYF. The DNA of the CDR3 is TGTGCCAGCAGCTTGTCCCCGGCGGAGTTCCAAGAGACCCAGTACTTC.

The table lists this clone with a count of one. The chain recombines TRBV6-1 with TRBJ2-3, with 9 nucleotides matching TRBD2. CDR3 length: 16 residues. V shed 2 bases and J 1 base; nucleotides not matched to a gene: 4. Germline V gene sequence: CDR1 MNHNS, CDR2 SASEGT. CDR3 in amino acids: CASSESWTSGTDTQYF. The CDR3 DNA sequence: TGTGCCAGCAGTGAATCCTGGACTAGCGGCACAGATACGCAGTATTTT.

This clone was seen more than once but under ten times. The V call is TRBV2, the J call TRBJ1-4; D is possibly TRBD1 (5 bases). Trimming cost V 10 bases and J 5 bases, with 14 bases left between them. In germline, CDR1 is SNHLY, CDR2 FYNNEI. The length of the CDR3 is 13 residues. The CDR3 region is CATQGALNEKLFF. CDR3 DNA: TGTGCCACCCAAGGGGCTCTCAATGAAAAACTGTTTTTT. Full variable domain (missing parts from reference TRBV2 and TRBJ1-4): EPEVTQTPSHQVTQMGQEVILRCVPISNHLYFYWYRQILGQKVEFLVSFYNNEISEKSEIFDDQFSVERPDGSNFTLKIRSTKLEDSAMYFCATQGALNEKLFFGSGTQLSVL.

There are a few counts of this clone. The rearrangement joins TRBV5-1 to TRBJ1-1; a weak D match, TRBD1 (6 bases). Germline values: CDR1 SGHRS, CDR2 YFSETQ. The CDR3 is 16 amino acids. Trimming pared 4 bases from V and 5 bases from J, leaving 21 bases between. Here the CDR3 reads CASSIYLGGLGTEAFF. In DNA form, the CDR3 reads TGCGCCAGCAGCATCTACCTAGGGGGATTGGGGACTGAAGCTTTCTTT.

This chain uses TRBV10-3 with TRBJ2-5; D is perhaps TRBD1 (5 bases). Germline-derived CDR1 and CDR2 are ENHRY and SYGVKD. The V end lost 8 bases, the J end lost 7 bases, and 11 bases lay between the germline ends. The CDR3 has 11 residues. The chain's CDR3 is CAIGASGTQYF. The CDR3 coding sequence is TGTGCCATCGGGGCTTCAGGGACCCAGTACTTC.

Comment on this clone: The junction does not match germline at one end; this may be a read error. Different DNA sequences within this sample yield the same CDR3. This chain links TRBV29-1 with TRBJ2-7, with 8 bases that match TRBD1. Looked up from germline, CDR1 is SQVTM and CDR2 is ANQGSEA. This CDR3 region has 13 residues. DNA of the CDR3: TGCAGCGTTCTGGACAGGGTAGTCGACGAGCAGTATTTC. Its translation: CSVLDRVVDEQYF.

This clone was picked up a small number of times. The chain recombines TRBV11-3 with TRBJ1-5; D remains unclear. CDR3 length equals 17 residues. CDR1 and CDR2 from the germline V gene are SGHNT and YENEEA. Between the trimmed V and J ends, which lost 0 bases and 2 bases, there was a span of 14 bases. The CDR3 DNA follows: TGTGCCAGCAGCTTAGATCTAGGAAGCCTAGGCAATCAGCCCCAGCATTTT. As protein: CASSLDLGSLGNQPQHF. The whole variable domain, remainder taken from reference TRBV11-3 and TRBJ1-5, is EAGVVQSPRYKIIEKKQPVAFWCNPISGHNTLYWYLQNLGQGPELLIRYENEEAVDDSQLPKDRFSAERLKGVDSTLKIQPAELGDSAVYLCASSLDLGSLGNQPQHFGDGTRLSIL.

The chain joins TRBV5-6 to TRBJ1-2, with 8 positions matching TRBD1. This CDR3 has 15 amino acids. Germline V CDR1 and CDR2: SGHDT, YYEEEE. The trim removed 4 bases at V and 4 bases at J, leaving 9 bases unmatched. The DNA of the CDR3 is TGTGCCAGCAGCGATCGGACAGGGTTCTCCTATGGCTACACCTTC. Amino acids: CASSDRTGFSYGYTF.

The CDR3 DNA follows: TGTGCTAGTGGTTTGGTAAACAGTCCTACGATCGAGCAGTACTTC. Translation gives CASGLVNSPTIEQYF. V is TRBV12-5 and J is TRBJ2-7; D remains ambiguous. From germline, CDR1 is LGHNT and CDR2 FRNRAP. Trimming took off 0 bases at V and 6 bases at J, with 15 bases between the two ends. This CDR3 region has 15 residues.